What follows is one TCR beta chain and its context. This CDR3 spans 17 amino acids. In germline, CDR1 is SEHNR, CDR2 FQNEAQ (reference sequence). Deletions cut 5 bases from V and 6 bases from J, with 25 bases between. Original analysis: By means of reference gene primer amplification, nucleated cell counts were estimated. Repertoires were generated with immunoSEQ multiplex PCR, while TCRdb's copy carries only in-frame clones and drops some. V and J calls and clone size are those listed in that table; D and trimming were worked out from the DNA. The table includes approximately 130,000 clones, more than 75% detected once. This sample is drawn from a study of blood T cell repertoires in COVID-19. Across the study: Italy, Spain and the United States were the sources of the convalescent and acute COVID-19 samples. PBMCs, B-cell-depleted T cells, or T cells provided the cDNA or gDNA that made up the material.

V is TRBV7-9 and J is TRBJ1-2, with D uncertain. This TCR derives from a woman in her fifties or sixties who had recovered from COVID-19. Source material: peripheral blood. CDR3 loop: CASSQDPQARRVNGYTF. The DNA for the CDR3 is TGTGCCAGCAGCCAAGACCCCCAGGCCCGCCGCGTTAATGGCTACACCTTC. Looking up the rest from reference TRBV7-9 and TRBJ1-2 gives the full variable domain: DTGVSQNPRHKITKRGQNVTFRCDPISEHNRLYWYRQTLGQGPEFLTYFQNEAQLEKSRLLSDRFSAERPKGSFSTLEIQRTEQGDSAMYLCASSQDPQARRVNGYTFGSGTRLTVV.